There are a few counts of the clone carrying this T cell receptor beta chain. The sample comes from a study of T cells after yellow fever vaccination. The germline V and J ends were trimmed by 11 bases and 1 base, with 11 bases remaining between them. CDR1 is SEHNR and CDR2 is FQNEAQ in the germline V gene (reference sequence). The CDR3 is 12 amino acids. TCRdb reprocessed the 5' RACE reads with MiXCR, giving one entry per CDR3 protein. The sample has about 340,000 distinct CDR3 sequences; approximately 4% are singletons. The sequenced sample was PBMCs, obtained 5 days after the yellow fever booster vaccination. The chain employs TRBV7-9 and TRBJ2-5, with D possibly being TRBD2 (6 bases). This sequence originates from a young man who received the YFV17D yellow fever vaccine. CDR3 sequence reads: CAGGGLQETQYF. In DNA form, the CDR3 reads TGTGCCGGTGGGGGACTCCAAGAGACCCAGTACTTC. Using reference TRBV7-9 and TRBJ2-5 for the parts outside the CDR3, the full variable domain is DTGVSQNPRHKITKRGQNVTFRCDPISEHNRLYWYRQTLGQGPEFLTYFQNEAQLEKSRLLSDRFSAERPKGSFSTLEIQRTEQGDSAMYLCAGGGLQETQYFGPGTRLLVL.